These 30 T cell receptor beta chains were sequenced from one sample in a study of regulatory T cells in long-lasting Graves disease. Construction of TCR beta libraries relied on iRepertoire HTBI primers and on Arm-PCR targeting CDR3 regions. TCRdb re-derived calls from the multiplex PCR reads in MiXCR, one entry per CDR3 protein. The sample has some 450,000 distinct CDR3 sequences; 20% to 30% are singletons. Stated time point: persistent/refractory GD, antithyroid drugs over 5 years with positive TRAb. Isolated PBMC RNA provided the starting material for the TCR library. The source material was peripheral blood mononuclear cells (PBMCs), sampled when the disease was refractory, from a patient treated with antithyroid drugs. These receptors came from a female donor with Graves disease.

The chain couples TRBV16 to TRBJ1-1; 11 bases are a match to TRBD1. Germline V gene lookup returns CDR1 KGHSY and CDR2 FQNENV. Losses at the gene ends were 5 bases for V and 4 bases for J; bases not matched to a gene: 9. This CDR3 is built from 16 residues. The CDR3 loop reads CASSARTGGASTEAFF. CDR3 DNA sequence: TGTGCCAGCAGCGCTCGGACAGGGGGCGCGAGCACTGAAGCTTTCTTT.

The rearrangement joins TRBV20-1 to TRBJ1-1, with D unresolved. Germline V lookup: CDR1 DFQATT, CDR2 SNEGSKA (reference sequence). The ends were cut back, 4 bases at V and 0 bases at J, with 9 bases in the middle. The length of the CDR3 is 13 residues. CDR3 in amino acids: CSAKKSLNTEAFF. CDR3 in DNA: TGCAGTGCTAAGAAGTCGTTGAACACTGAAGCTTTCTTT.

The rearrangement links TRBV7-9 to TRBJ1-2, with 7 positions matching TRBD1. This CDR3 region has 16 residues. Germline CDR1 reads SEHNR; CDR2 reads FQNEAQ (reference sequence). Unmatched junction bases numbered 12, after V lost 4 bases and J lost 4 bases. The CDR3 loop reads CASSSSDPDRLYGYTF. The CDR3 DNA reads as TGTGCCAGCAGCTCCTCCGACCCGGACAGGCTCTATGGCTACACCTTC.

The chain carries TRBV27 and TRBJ2-7; 8 bases match TRBD1. The CDR3 loop spans 15 amino acids. Germline V CDR1 and CDR2: MNHEY, SMNVEV (reference sequence). The V gene end was trimmed by 8 bases and the J gene end by 4 bases; junction bases not matched to a gene: 13. CDR3 DNA sequence: TGTGCCAGCGGACGACAGGGGACGGGGAATTACGAGCAGTACTTC. Protein: CASGRQGTGNYEQYF.

This clonotype was seen a handful of times. The rearrangement links TRBV5-1 to TRBJ2-2, with D possibly matching TRBD1 (5 bases). This CDR3 has 16 residues. The germline V and J ends were trimmed by 4 bases and 2 bases, with 15 bases remaining between them. Germline V lookup: CDR1 SGHRS, CDR2 YFSETQ. CDR3 region: CASSPLGQENTGELFF. The CDR3 DNA reads as TGCGCCAGCAGCCCCCTGGGGCAGGAAAACACCGGGGAGCTGTTTTTT.

The table lists this clonotype with a few counts. The chain employs TRBV19 and TRBJ2-5; tentatively, D is TRBD1 or TRBD2 (5 bases each). Looked up from germline, CDR1 is LNHDA and CDR2 is SQIVND (reference sequence). Trimming pared 3 bases from V and 2 bases from J, leaving 16 bases between. This CDR3 comprises 16 residues. The CDR3 sequence: CASSITGRGPQETQYF. Written as DNA, the CDR3 is TGTGCCAGTAGTATTACCGGAAGGGGACCTCAAGAGACCCAGTACTTC.

This clonotype was counted only a few times. V and J are TRBV20-1 and TRBJ1-2; D possibly corresponds to TRBD1 (6 bases). Per the germline V gene, CDR1 is DFQATT and CDR2 is SNEGSKA (reference sequence). The CDR3 runs 14 residues. The V end was cut by 6 bases, the J end by 4 bases, with 18 bases between. The CDR3 is CSALPVGASYGYTF. The CDR3 DNA follows: TGCAGTGCGCTCCCGGTGGGGGCAAGCTATGGCTACACCTTC.

J is TRBJ2-7 and V is TRBV19; 8 bases are shared with TRBD2. Germline lookup yields CDR1 LNHDA and CDR2 SQIVND (reference sequence). Trimming at V came to 1 base and at J to 2 bases, leaving 4 bases not matched to a gene. CDR3 length: 15 residues. CDR3 in amino acids: CASSIGSGSTYEQYF. The CDR3 coding sequence is TGTGCCAGTAGTATAGGGAGCGGGAGCACCTACGAGCAGTACTTC.

This clonotype was detected only a few times. The chain joins TRBV30 to TRBJ1-5, with unresolved D. Per the germline V gene, CDR1 is GTSNPN and CDR2 is SVGIG (reference sequence). Trimming cost V 0 bases and J 7 bases, with 10 bases left between them. The CDR3 has 13 residues. The chain's CDR3 is CAWSVIRGQPQHF. CDR3 nucleotide sequence: TGTGCCTGGAGTGTAATTCGGGGACAGCCCCAGCATTTT.

This clonotype was counted many times. V usage is TRBV6-9 and J usage is TRBJ2-7; D not certain. CDR1 MNHGY and CDR2 SVAAGI come from the germline V gene. V dropped 3 bases and J dropped 4 bases, with 16 bases sitting between them. There are 15 residues in the CDR3. This CDR3 reads CASSYISWSGYEQYF. CDR3 bases: TGTGCCAGCAGTTACATTAGCTGGAGTGGGTACGAGCAGTACTTC.

This clonotype was observed many times. The chain combines TRBV6-1 with TRBJ2-5, with 9 bases that match TRBD1. V lost 8 bases, J lost 4 bases, and 5 bases stayed unmatched. CDR1 is MNHNS and CDR2 is SASEGT in the germline V gene. The CDR3 is 13 amino acids. The CDR3 DNA is TGTGCCAGCCAGCGGGACAGGGCAGAGACCCAGTACTTC. Translation: CASQRDRAETQYF.

The chain has TRBV4-2 and TRBJ2-7; 7 bases agree with TRBD2. This CDR3 contains 15 residues. Germline V gene data show CDR1 as LGHNA and CDR2 as YNFKEQ. The J segment lost 5 bases and the V segment lost 1 base, leaving 8 bases of the junction unmatched. This chain's CDR3 is CASSQATGTNHEQYF. For the CDR3, the DNA is TGTGCCAGCAGCCAAGCGACCGGGACTAACCACGAGCAGTACTTC.

In the case of this clonotype: At one end the junction does not follow the germline gene, possibly because of a read error. CDR3: CASSRSGFPFF. CDR3 coding DNA: TGTGCCAGCAGTCGTTCAGGGTTCCCATTTTTT. The chain uses TRBV28 and TRBJ1-3; a weak D match, TRBD1 (5 bases). The length of the CDR3 is 11 residues. In germline, CDR1 is MDHEN, CDR2 SYDVKM.

The V and J genes are TRBV28 and TRBJ1-4; D remains unclear. The CDR3 spans 12 residues. Germline lookup yields CDR1 MDHEN and CDR2 SYDVKM. V gave up 7 bases and J gave up 6 bases, with 9 bases separating them. The CDR3 region has the DNA TGTGCCAGCACGTCCAGCCATGAAAAACTGTTTTTT. Its translation is CASTSSHEKLFF.

This clonotype was counted once. This rearrangement joins TRBV19 to TRBJ2-7, with D possibly TRBD1 on 5 matching bases. The CDR3 runs to 14 residues. The germline V and J ends were trimmed by 4 bases and 2 bases, with 12 bases remaining between them. The germline gives CDR1 LNHDA, CDR2 SQIVND (reference sequence). The CDR3 DNA is TGTGCCAGTAGTACAGGGCCAGGGACCTACGAGCAGTACTTC. The encoded protein is CASSTGPGTYEQYF.

In its sample, this clonotype was seen a few times. The chain has TRBV20-1 and TRBJ2-5, with D maybe TRBD2 (5 bases). CDR3 length: 13 amino acids. The V end was cut by 4 bases, the J end by 5 bases, with 14 bases between. Germline V gene sequence: CDR1 DFQATT, CDR2 SNEGSKA (reference sequence). CDR3 loop: CSATSRVGETQYF. The CDR3 region has the DNA TGCAGTGCTACTAGCCGGGTGGGGGAGACCCAGTACTTC.

This chain joins TRBV20-1 and TRBJ2-7; D unresolved. The V and J ends lost 0 bases and 6 bases respectively, with 18 bases between them. CDR1 and CDR2 (germline): DFQATT, SNEGSKA (reference sequence). The CDR3 runs 15 residues. The CDR3 region is CSARDLGANPSEQYF. The CDR3 nucleotides are TGCAGTGCTAGAGATCTCGGCGCAAATCCCTCCGAGCAGTACTTC.

There are a few counts of this clonotype. J is TRBJ2-7 and V is TRBV6-1; the D gene could be TRBD1 or TRBD2 (5 bases each). This CDR3 is 13 amino acids long. Germline lookup yields CDR1 MNHNS and CDR2 SASEGT. Deletions cut 6 bases from V and 6 bases from J, with 15 bases between. Here the CDR3 reads CASSMGPGIEQYF. CDR3 nucleotide sequence: TGTGCCAGCAGCATGGGACCAGGGATCGAGCAGTACTTC.

V usage is TRBV5-1 and J usage is TRBJ2-7; D call uncertain. The CDR3 extends over 14 amino acids. Deletions cut 2 bases from V and 2 bases from J, with 11 bases between. Germline V gives CDR1 SGHRS, CDR2 YFSETQ. Written as DNA, the CDR3 is TGCGCCAGCAGCTTAAGAGCCAACGCCTACGAGCAGTACTTC. Translating gives CASSLRANAYEQYF.

The chain uses TRBV19 and TRBJ1-5; D not resolved. This CDR3 is 14 amino acids long. The V and J ends lost 6 bases and 5 bases respectively, with 14 bases between them. CDR1 is LNHDA, CDR2 SQIVND, per germline (reference sequence). In nucleotides, the CDR3 is TGTGCCAGTAGGGAGCGGGTTTATCATCAGCCCCAGCATTTT. Its protein is CASRERVYHQPQHF.

The CDR3 bases are TGTGCCAGCAGAGCGGAGGGTGCAGGGCTACTCTCTGGGGCCAACGTCCTGACTTTC. Protein product: CASRAEGAGLLSGANVLTF. The V gene is TRBV6-2 or TRBV6-3, the J gene TRBJ2-6, with D possibly matching TRBD2 (6 bases). With 6 bases removed from V and 0 bases from J, the gap between germline ends came to 21 bases. This CDR3 contains 19 residues. From germline, CDR1 is MNHEY and CDR2 SVGEGT.

The rearrangement uses TRBV27 and TRBJ1-2; D remains ambiguous. Per the germline V gene, CDR1 is MNHEY and CDR2 is SMNVEV (reference sequence). V was pared by 5 bases and J by 4 bases, with 14 bases between. CDR3 length: 14 amino acids. This CDR3 reads CASSPRPVVYGYTF. In DNA form, the CDR3 reads TGTGCCAGCAGTCCCCGACCGGTCGTCTATGGCTACACCTTC.

This clonotype turned up a few times. The genes are TRBV7-2 and TRBJ1-2, with TRBD1 as a possible D gene (6 bases). The CDR3 spans 14 residues. The germline gives CDR1 SGHTA, CDR2 FQGNSA. V was pared by 2 bases and J by 8 bases, with 15 bases between. CDR3 DNA: TGTGCCAGCAGCTTACGACAGGCTGAGAGGGGCTACACCTTC. Protein: CASSLRQAERGYTF.

J is TRBJ2-1 and V is TRBV5-6; 9 bases align to TRBD1. CDR1 SGHDT and CDR2 YYEEEE come from the germline V gene. With V trimmed by 5 bases and J by 2 bases, 8 bases remained unmatched. This CDR3 is built from 16 residues. CDR3 residues: CASSSGTGSAYNEQFF. The CDR3 region has the DNA TGTGCCAGCAGTTCCGGGACAGGGAGTGCCTACAATGAGCAGTTCTTC.

V usage is TRBV6-2 or TRBV6-3 and J usage is TRBJ2-7; the match to TRBD2 covers 10 bases. The germline V gene encodes CDR1 MNHEY and CDR2 SVGEGT. The J segment lost 6 bases and the V segment lost 7 bases, leaving 9 bases of the junction unmatched. The CDR3 totals 14 residues. The CDR3 DNA is TGTGCCAGCACTGGCAGCGGGAGGGATTCCGAGCAGTACTTC. This codes for CASTGSGRDSEQYF.

At least ten counts were recorded for this clonotype. This chain uses TRBV28 with TRBJ1-5; D might be TRBD1 (5 bases). The length of the CDR3 is 11 residues. Trimming pared 6 bases from V and 5 bases from J, leaving 5 bases between. The germline CDR1 and CDR2 sequences are MDHEN and SYDVKM. The CDR3 DNA is TGTGCCAGCAGGGGGGATCAGCCCCAGCATTTT. Its protein product is CASRGDQPQHF.

Regarding this clonotype: One end of the junction is discordant with germline, which a read error may explain. V is TRBV25-1 and J is TRBJ2-7; D uncertain. Germline V lookup: CDR1 MGHDK, CDR2 SYGVNS. The CDR3 length is 14 residues. CDR3 coding DNA: TGTGTCAGCAGTGAAACTGGGATCCCCTACGAGCAGTACTTC. Amino acids: CVSSETGIPYEQYF.

There are many counts of this clonotype. V is TRBV29-1 and J is TRBJ2-5; 9 positions match TRBD2. The CDR3 has 15 residues. The V gene's germline CDR1 is SQVTM and CDR2 ANQGSEA. The trim removed 3 bases at V and 5 bases at J, leaving 10 bases unmatched. CDR3 sequence reads: CSVDPLSSGTETQYF. The CDR3 bases are TGCAGCGTTGACCCCCTGTCTAGCGGGACGGAGACCCAGTACTTC.

Worth noting for this clonotype: This may stem from a read error, because a much larger clone lies one nucleotide away. No conserved phenylalanine or tryptophan ends this CDR3, so it is likely a read error. CDR3 amino acids: CASSATGNGYTL. Here the CDR3 DNA reads TGTGCCAGCAGTGCGACAGGAAATGGCTACACCCTC. This chain connects TRBV28 to TRBJ1-2; perhaps TRBD1 as D (6 bases). Trimming took off 5 bases at V and 6 bases at J, with 10 bases between the two ends. Germline V gene lookup returns CDR1 MDHEN and CDR2 SYDVKM. The length of the CDR3 is 12 residues.

The chain is built from TRBV6-1 and TRBJ2-7; 8 nucleotides line up with TRBD2. With V trimmed by 7 bases and J by 4 bases, 6 bases remained unmatched. This CDR3 has 13 residues. From germline, CDR1 is MNHNS and CDR2 SASEGT. CDR3 amino acids: CASIKAGAYEQYF. The DNA of the CDR3 is TGTGCCAGCATAAAAGCGGGAGCGTACGAGCAGTACTTC.